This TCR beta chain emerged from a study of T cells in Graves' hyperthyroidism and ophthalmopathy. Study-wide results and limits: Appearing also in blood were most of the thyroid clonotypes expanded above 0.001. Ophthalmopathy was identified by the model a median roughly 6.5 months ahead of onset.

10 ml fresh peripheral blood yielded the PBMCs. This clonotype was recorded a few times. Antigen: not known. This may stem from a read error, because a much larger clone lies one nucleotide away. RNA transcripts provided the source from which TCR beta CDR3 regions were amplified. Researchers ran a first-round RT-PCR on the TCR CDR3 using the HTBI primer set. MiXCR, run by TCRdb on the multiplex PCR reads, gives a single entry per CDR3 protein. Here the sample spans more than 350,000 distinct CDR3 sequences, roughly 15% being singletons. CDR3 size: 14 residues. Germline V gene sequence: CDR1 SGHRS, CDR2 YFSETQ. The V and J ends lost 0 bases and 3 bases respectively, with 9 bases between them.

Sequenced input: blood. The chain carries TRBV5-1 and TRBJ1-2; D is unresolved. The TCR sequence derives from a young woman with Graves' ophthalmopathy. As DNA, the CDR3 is TGCGCCAGCAGCTTGGTAGACGGTGACTATGGCTACACCTTC. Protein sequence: CASSLVDGDYGYTF.